The 4 T cell receptor beta chains below were found in one sample sequenced in a study of T cell repertoires in cytomegalovirus infection. MiXCR, applied by TCRdb to the reads, yields one record per CDR3 protein. Among about 570,000 distinct CDR3 sequences, roughly 42% were seen once, and the ten largest hold around 48%. Their target antigens are unknown. Sequences were derived from cultured PBMCs, sampled from culture after CMV antigen stimulation. Every receptor here comes from a human donor in good health (CMV status not recorded). Some clones in this sample may be carry-over from other donors' samples.

This clonotype was recorded at least ten times. The CDR3 loop is CASSDGTDWTLNQPQHF. The CDR3 DNA reads TGTGCCAGCAGCGACGGGACGGACTGGACCCTTAATCAGCCCCAGCATTTT. V is TRBV7-2 and J is TRBJ1-5; a weak D match, TRBD1 (5 bases). Between the trimmed V and J ends, which lost 5 bases and 4 bases, there was a span of 21 bases. Germline CDR1 is SGHTA and CDR2 is FQGNSA. The CDR3 runs to 17 residues.

This clonotype appeared many times. The CDR3 loop is CASSLTQTDTQYF. The CDR3 DNA is TGTGCCAGCAGTTTGACCCAGACAGATACGCAGTATTTT. V and J are TRBV12-3 or TRBV12-4 and TRBJ2-3, with no clear D. The CDR3 has 13 amino acids. V shed 3 bases and J shed 3 bases, with 7 bases lying between them.

The chain combines TRBV6-2 or TRBV6-3 with TRBJ2-1; 9 bases line up with TRBD2. The CDR3 consists of 18 residues. Per germline, CDR1 MNHEY and CDR2 SVGEGT. J was trimmed by 2 bases and V by 2 bases; bases with no gene match: 10. The DNA of the CDR3 is TGTGCCAGCAGTTACAAGAGGACTAGCGCTTTCGCCTACAATGAGCAGTTCTTC. This encodes CASSYKRTSAFAYNEQFF.

J is TRBJ2-3 and V is TRBV12-3 or TRBV12-4, with a possible D match to TRBD1 (6 bases). Trimming pared 5 bases from V and 5 bases from J, leaving 14 bases between. The CDR3 runs to 14 residues. CDR3 residues: CASSRTALIDTQYF. CDR3 DNA sequence: TGTGCCAGCAGTCGGACAGCCCTGATAGATACGCAGTATTTT.